This entry lists 16 T cell receptor beta chains sequenced from one sample in a study of blood T cell repertoires in COVID-19. Method: immunoSEQ multiplex PCR; TCRdb's copy keeps in-frame clones and lacks some. The sample has tens of thousands of clones, around 85% seen once; the top ten hold over 12%. The material sequenced was peripheral blood. The receptors derive from a human donor in a cohort sampled during active COVID-19.

The DNA of the CDR3 is TGTGCCAGCAGTTACGAAGTCCAGGGAGGTGGTGGCTACACCTTC. Protein product: CASSYEVQGGGGYTF. The chain recombines TRBV6-5 with TRBJ1-2, with D maybe TRBD1 (5 bases). V dropped 2 bases and J dropped 7 bases, with 17 bases sitting between them. This CDR3 comprises 15 residues. Germline assignment: CDR1 MNHEY and CDR2 SVGAGI.

This sequence joins TRBV30 and TRBJ2-7; 10 positions agree with TRBD2. CDR1 GTSNPN and CDR2 SVGIG come from the germline V gene (reference sequence). The CDR3 runs 16 residues. With 3 bases clipped from V and 3 bases from J, the junction kept 11 bases outside the gene matches. The CDR3 coding sequence is TGTGCCTGGAGCCGCCCGCTAGCGGGAGAAATCTACGAGCAGTACTTC. Its translation: CAWSRPLAGEIYEQYF.

V gene TRBV11-2 combines with J gene TRBJ1-3, with 7 bases identical to TRBD1. This CDR3 comprises 15 residues. V shed 3 bases, J shed 0 bases, and the junction held 2 bases outside the gene matches. Germline V gene sequence: CDR1 SGHAT, CDR2 FQNNGV. This CDR3 is CASSFQGVSGNTIYF. CDR3 DNA: TGTGCCAGCAGCTTTCAGGGGGTCTCTGGAAACACCATATATTTT.

This chain links TRBV6-4 with TRBJ2-1, with TRBD1 as a possible D gene (5 bases). Deletions cut 6 bases from V and 0 bases from J, with 12 bases between. The CDR3 runs to 15 residues. CDR1 and CDR2 from the germline V gene are MRHNA and SNTAGT. CDR3 in DNA: TGTGCCAGCAGCCAGGACATTAGCTCCTACAATGAGCAGTTCTTC. Translated: CASSQDISSYNEQFF.

The chain links TRBV27 to TRBJ2-7; D ambiguous. The germline V and J ends were trimmed by 4 bases and 3 bases, with 10 bases remaining between them. Germline CDR1 MNHEY, CDR2 SMNVEV (reference sequence). The CDR3 consists of 13 residues. The CDR3 sequence: CASSYGRRYEQYF. CDR3 DNA: TGTGCCAGCAGTTATGGGCGCCGCTACGAGCAGTACTTC.

The V and J genes are TRBV30 and TRBJ2-1; 9 positions match TRBD2. The junction had 8 bases not matched to a gene; V was cut back by 1 base and J by 1 base. The germline V gene has CDR1 GTSNPN and CDR2 SVGIG (reference sequence). The CDR3 runs to 17 residues. This chain's CDR3 is CAWSGTMRGGSYNEQFF. CDR3 bases: TGTGCCTGGAGTGGTACTATGCGGGGGGGTTCCTACAATGAGCAGTTCTTC. The entire variable domain, with the rest obtained from reference TRBV30 and TRBJ2-1, is as follows: SQTIHQWPATLVQPVGSPLSLECTVEGTSNPNLYWYRQAAGRGLQLLFYSVGIGQISSEVPQNLSASRPQDRQFILSSKKLLLSDSGFYLCAWSGTMRGGSYNEQFFGPGTRLTVL.

The chain links TRBV2 to TRBJ2-1; 7 positions match TRBD1. The CDR3 spans 13 residues. After removal of 6 bases from V and 9 bases from J, the junction contained 8 bases not matched to a gene. The germline CDR1 and CDR2 sequences are SNHLY and FYNNEI. As DNA, the CDR3 is TGTGCCAGCAGGCCGACAGGGCCTGGTGAGCAGTTCTTC. It codes for CASRPTGPGEQFF.

This chain connects TRBV7-2 to TRBJ2-7; the match to TRBD2 covers 10 bases. CDR1 and CDR2 from the germline V gene are SGHTA and FQGNSA. V shed 7 bases, J shed 0 bases, and the junction held 9 bases outside the gene matches. This CDR3 region has 16 residues. The CDR3 nucleotides are TGTGCCAGCATGCCCAGCGGGAGGGCCTTCTCCTACGAGCAGTACTTC. This sequence encodes CASMPSGRAFSYEQYF.

The chain joins TRBV28 to TRBJ2-6; possibly TRBD2 for D (5 bases). V lost 2 bases, J lost 1 base, and 6 bases lay in between. Germline assignment: CDR1 MDHEN and CDR2 SYDVKM. The CDR3 is 15 residues long. The CDR3 DNA reads TGTGCCAGCAGTTTACGGGGTTCTGGGGCCAACGTCCTGACTTTC. This sequence encodes CASSLRGSGANVLTF.

The V gene is TRBV12-3 or TRBV12-4, the J gene TRBJ1-1; D remains unclear. V was pared by 2 bases and J by 5 bases, with 9 bases between. The CDR3 has 13 amino acids. CDR3 DNA sequence: TGTGCCAGCAGTTTAACCCGGAGGACTGAAGCTTTCTTT. Residues: CASSLTRRTEAFF.

The chain combines TRBV3-1 (or the pseudogene TRBV3-2) with TRBJ1-2; possible D gene TRBD1, 6 bases. With 1 base removed from V and 0 bases from J, the gap between germline ends came to 9 bases. This CDR3 comprises 15 residues. Per the germline V gene, CDR1 is LGHDT and CDR2 is YNNKEL (reference sequence). In DNA form, the CDR3 reads TGTGCCAGCAGCCAAGGACAGGATGCTAACTATGGCTACACCTTC. It is translated as CASSQGQDANYGYTF.

This chain uses TRBV7-2 with TRBJ1-3, with a weak D call TRBD1 (5 bases). Germline loops: CDR1 SGHTA, CDR2 FQGNSA. The CDR3 loop spans 16 amino acids. With 1 base removed from V and 0 bases from J, the gap between germline ends came to 10 bases. The CDR3 spells CASSLGTRASGNTIYF. CDR3 in DNA: TGTGCCAGCAGCTTAGGAACCAGGGCCTCTGGAAACACCATATATTTT.

This sequence joins TRBV2 and TRBJ1-5, with 11 bases that match TRBD1. The J segment lost 5 bases and the V segment lost 6 bases, leaving 6 bases of the junction unmatched. This CDR3 is 15 amino acids long. Germline V gives CDR1 SNHLY, CDR2 FYNNEI. The CDR3 protein is CASSWTGGPYQPQHF. CDR3 DNA: TGTGCCAGCAGCTGGACAGGGGGCCCCTATCAGCCCCAGCATTTT.

The chain joins TRBV6-2 or TRBV6-3 to TRBJ2-3; 10 bases agree with TRBD2. Trimming removed 1 base from V and 9 bases from J; junction bases left unmatched: 16. CDR1 and CDR2 (germline): MNHEY, SVGEGT. The CDR3 length is 18 residues. CDR3 sequence reads: CASSYLGAGGPTTRTQYF. The CDR3 DNA follows: TGTGCCAGCAGTTACTTGGGAGCGGGAGGGCCAACCACCAGGACGCAGTATTTT.

This clone was found once. V is TRBV18 and J is TRBJ1-1; 7 nucleotides align to TRBD1. The CDR3 covers 13 residues. Germline loops: CDR1 KGHSH, CDR2 LQKENI. V dropped 3 bases and J dropped 8; count of bases not matched to a gene: 6. The CDR3 spells CASSPGTDLEAFF. CDR3 in DNA: TGTGCCAGCTCACCTGGGACAGATCTAGAAGCTTTCTTT. The whole variable domain, remainder taken from reference TRBV18 and TRBJ1-1, is NAGVMQNPRHLVRRRGQEARLRCSPMKGHSHVYWYRQLPEEGLKFMVYLQKENIIDESGMPKERFSAEFPKEGPSILRIQQVVRGDSAAYFCASSPGTDLEAFFGQGTRLTVV.

V usage is TRBV9 and J usage is TRBJ2-1; the match to TRBD2 covers 7 bases. CDR1 SGDLS and CDR2 YYNGEE come from the germline V gene. The trim removed 1 base at V and 5 bases at J, leaving 3 bases unmatched. The CDR3 covers 14 residues. The CDR3 is CASSVRLADNEQFF. Written as DNA, the CDR3 is TGTGCCAGCAGCGTACGTCTAGCGGACAATGAGCAGTTCTTC.